The 26 T cell receptor beta chains below all came from one sample that was sequenced in a study of shared clonotypes between healthy human individuals (TCRdb year 2020). Library generation was performed with the immunoSEQ multiplex PCR assay. TCRdb re-hosts the immuneACCESS table, in-frame sequences only. Its copies lack some clones; in the studies checked, an unresolved V gene accounts for under half of them, and the cause for the rest is not known. Present in this sample are under 600,000 clones, roughly 79% of which were seen just once. Around 11% of the sample comes from the top ten. The sample was PBMCs. The receptor set was obtained from a woman between 35 and 50 years old in good health. Some clones in this sample may be carry-over from other donors' samples.

This chain joins TRBV5-6 and TRBJ2-5; 10 nucleotides agree with TRBD2. From germline, CDR1 is SGHDT and CDR2 YYEEEE. The CDR3 is 16 amino acids. V lost 1 base and J lost 5; bases outside the gene matches: 8. CDR3 protein: CASSLIGRAGGETQYF. CDR3 DNA: TGTGCCAGCAGCTTGATTGGACGAGCGGGAGGGGAGACCCAGTACTTC.

This clone was seen many times. Other nucleotide sequences from this sample produce the same CDR3. The chain joins TRBV19 to TRBJ1-1; no reliable D call. Germline-derived CDR1 and CDR2 are LNHDA and SQIVND (reference sequence). The CDR3 runs to 13 residues. V lost 3 bases, J lost 0 bases, and 5 bases lay in between. As DNA, the CDR3 is TGTGCCAGTAGTATGACGTTGAACACTGAAGCTTTCTTT. Encoded protein: CASSMTLNTEAFF.

J is TRBJ1-3 and V is TRBV30; 7 bases agree with TRBD1. Germline V lookup: CDR1 GTSNPN, CDR2 SVGIG (reference sequence). V was clipped by 2 bases and J by 5 bases; unmatched bases: 3. The CDR3 sequence is 13 residues long. The CDR3 DNA reads as TGTGCCTGGAGTACGGGACAGAGAAACACCATATATTTT. Its protein is CAWSTGQRNTIYF.

The CDR3 loop reads CAWSVGGSSYNEQFF. The CDR3 nucleotides are TGTGCCTGGAGTGTGGGAGGAAGCTCCTACAATGAGCAGTTCTTC. V usage is TRBV30 and J usage is TRBJ2-1, with D possibly being TRBD2 (6 bases). The CDR3 is 15 residues long. The ends were cut back, 0 bases at V and 0 bases at J, with 9 bases in the middle. Germline CDR1 reads GTSNPN; CDR2 reads SVGIG (reference sequence).

The chain joins TRBV5-4 to TRBJ1-4; unclear D gene. This CDR3 comprises 15 residues. Deletions cut 4 bases from V and 4 bases from J, with 14 bases between. CDR1 SGHNT and CDR2 YYREEE come from the germline V gene (reference sequence). Here the CDR3 reads CASSLSVQVNEKLFF. As DNA, the CDR3 is TGTGCCAGCAGCCTTAGCGTGCAAGTTAATGAAAAACTGTTTTTT.

This chain links TRBV19 with TRBJ1-3, with D maybe TRBD1 (5 bases). Trimming left V 6 bases short and J 0 bases short, with 15 bases between. Germline V gives CDR1 LNHDA, CDR2 SQIVND (reference sequence). CDR3 length: 16 amino acids. The CDR3 DNA sequence: TGTGCCAGTAGCCCCGCCTGGGGGGGCTCTGGAAACACCATATATTTT. This encodes CASSPAWGGSGNTIYF.

The CDR3 DNA follows: TGTGCCAGCAATGTGCAGGGAACCGGGACTCCGCAGTATTTT. Protein: CASNVQGTGTPQYF. V gene TRBV2 combines with J gene TRBJ2-3; possibly TRBD2 for D (6 bases). Between the trimmed V and J ends, which lost 7 bases and 10 bases, there was a span of 21 bases. This CDR3 has 14 amino acids. Germline CDR1 SNHLY, CDR2 FYNNEI.

This clone turned up a few times. The V call is TRBV5-5, the J call TRBJ2-3; D ambiguous. The V end lost 1 base, the J end lost 1 base, and 10 bases lay between the germline ends. The CDR3 totals 15 residues. Germline V gene lookup returns CDR1 SGHKS and CDR2 YYEKEE (reference sequence). The CDR3 spells CASSLSLGRTDTQYF. The CDR3 bases are TGTGCCAGCAGCTTGTCCCTAGGCCGCACAGATACGCAGTATTTT. Complete variable domain (other parts from reference TRBV5-5 and TRBJ2-3): DAGVTQSPTHLIKTRGQQVTLRCSPISGHKSVSWYQQVLGQGPQFIFQYYEKEERGRGNFPDRFSARQFPNYSSELNVNALLLGDSALYLCASSLSLGRTDTQYFGPGTRLTVL.

This rearrangement joins TRBV7-2 to TRBJ2-7; 8 positions match TRBD2. Trimming removed 8 bases from V and 5 bases from J; junction bases left unmatched: 11. The CDR3 totals 14 residues. CDR1 and CDR2 from the germline V gene are SGHTA and FQGNSA. The CDR3 nucleotides are TGTGCCAGCCGCCAGACGTTAGCGGGAAACGAGCAGTACTTC. Translating it yields CASRQTLAGNEQYF. Combining the CDR3 with reference TRBV7-2 and TRBJ2-7 gives the whole variable domain GAGVSQSPSNKVTEKGKDVELRCDPISGHTALYWYRQSLGQGLEFLIYFQGNSAPDKSGLPSDRFSAERTGGSVSTLTIQRTQQEDSAVYLCASRQTLAGNEQYFGPGTRLTVT.

In this sample, this clone turned up once. The genes are TRBV7-9 and TRBJ2-3; 7 positions match TRBD2. CDR3 length: 16 residues. With 5 bases clipped from V and 5 bases from J, the junction kept 13 bases outside the gene matches. The germline CDR1 and CDR2 sequences are SEHNR and FQNEAQ (reference sequence). CDR3 in DNA: TGTGCCAGCAGCCTCCCCGAGGGGAGGGCCGGAGATACGCAGTATTTT. It is translated as CASSLPEGRAGDTQYF.

The gene calls are TRBV14 and TRBJ2-3; 7 bases fit TRBD2. Germline V gives CDR1 SGHDN, CDR2 FVKESK. The junction had 11 bases not matched to a gene; V was cut back by 2 bases and J by 0 bases. The CDR3 is made up of 18 amino acids. For the CDR3, the DNA is TGTGCCAGCAGCCAATACGGGATGGCGGGAGCTAGCACAGATACGCAGTATTTT. Its protein is CASSQYGMAGASTDTQYF.

The chain has TRBV28 and TRBJ2-1, with D possibly being TRBD1 or TRBD2 (5 bases each). The CDR3 is 15 residues long. Germline assignment: CDR1 MDHEN and CDR2 SYDVKM. V shed 6 bases and J shed 5 bases, with 17 bases lying between them. The CDR3 sequence is CASSRDQGFHNEQFF. CDR3 nucleotides: TGTGCCAGCAGCCGGGACCAGGGTTTCCACAATGAGCAGTTCTTC. Supplemented by reference TRBV28 and TRBJ2-1, the full variable domain reads DVKVTQSSRYLVKRTGEKVFLECVQDMDHENMFWYRQDPGLGLRLIYFSYDVKMKEKGDIPEGYSVSREKKERFSLILESASTNQTSMYLCASSRDQGFHNEQFFGPGTRLTVL.

This clone showed up just once. The genes are TRBV7-3 and TRBJ2-6; D gene unclear. The V and J ends lost 2 bases and 0 bases respectively, with 8 bases between them. The CDR3 runs to 16 residues. The germline V gene encodes CDR1 SGHTA and CDR2 FQGTGA. The CDR3 spells CASSLGLRSGANVLTF. The CDR3 bases are TGTGCCAGCAGCTTAGGTCTGCGCTCTGGGGCCAACGTCCTGACTTTC. Using reference TRBV7-3 and TRBJ2-6 for the parts outside the CDR3, the full variable domain is GAGVSQTPSNKVTEKGKYVELRCDPISGHTALYWYRQSLGQGPEFLIYFQGTGAADDSGLPNDRFFAVRPEGSVSTLKIQRTERGDSAVYLCASSLGLRSGANVLTFGAGSRLTVL.

The rearrangement links TRBV25-1 to TRBJ2-3; TRBD1 is a possible D gene (8 bases). The CDR3 is 16 residues long. Germline CDR1 reads MGHDK; CDR2 reads SYGVNS. Trimming left V 2 bases short and J 2 bases short, with 14 bases between. CDR3 nucleotides: TGTGCCAGCAGTGAAGCAACAGGGGGGGACACAGATACGCAGTATTTT. Its translation is CASSEATGGDTDTQYF.

The V gene is TRBV28, the J gene TRBJ2-2; TRBD2 is a possible D gene (5 bases). The length of the CDR3 is 16 residues. Germline V gives CDR1 MDHEN, CDR2 SYDVKM. V was clipped by 0 bases and J by 4 bases, with 12 bases between them. The CDR3 DNA sequence: TGTGCCAGCAGTTTATGGGCCGGGATTCCCACCGGGGAGCTGTTTTTT. Translating gives CASSLWAGIPTGELFF. Combining the CDR3 with reference TRBV28 and TRBJ2-2 gives the whole variable domain DVKVTQSSRYLVKRTGEKVFLECVQDMDHENMFWYRQDPGLGLRLIYFSYDVKMKEKGDIPEGYSVSREKKERFSLILESASTNQTSMYLCASSLWAGIPTGELFFGEGSRLTVL.

The chain has TRBV29-1 and TRBJ2-5; D remains unclear. The CDR3 length is 15 residues. Germline CDR1 and CDR2: SQVTM and ANQGSEA. The V end was cut by 5 bases, the J end by 3 bases, with 19 bases between. CDR3 sequence reads: CSVYYLGTLKETQYF. The CDR3 nucleotides are TGCAGCGTTTATTATTTGGGAACTCTTAAAGAGACCCAGTACTTC.

This clone occurred a few times. The chain carries TRBV5-1 and TRBJ2-5; the match to TRBD2 covers 7 bases. CDR1 is SGHRS, CDR2 YFSETQ, per germline. This CDR3 comprises 13 residues. J was trimmed by 9 bases and V by 4 bases; bases with no gene match: 9. The CDR3 here is CASSPGGGGPQYF. Written as DNA, the CDR3 is TGCGCCAGCAGCCCCGGTGGGGGGGGACCCCAGTACTTC. Supplemented by reference TRBV5-1 and TRBJ2-5, the full variable domain reads KAGVTQTPRYLIKTRGQQVTLSCSPISGHRSVSWYQQTPGQGLQFLFEYFSETQRNKGNFPGRFSGRQFSNSRSEMNVSTLELGDSALYLCASSPGGGGPQYFGPGTRLLVL.

The sample holds a few counts of this clone. The genes are TRBV10-2 and TRBJ2-2; D gene unclear. V shed 3 bases and J shed 6 bases, with 8 bases lying between them. Germline CDR1 reads WSHSY; CDR2 reads SAAADI. The CDR3 runs 13 residues. The DNA of the CDR3 is TGCGCCAGCAGTGAACGAGATCCCGGGGAGCTGTTTTTT. Translating it yields CASSERDPGELFF.

This chain uses TRBV18 with TRBJ2-2; 7 positions agree with TRBD2. Germline CDR1 KGHSH, CDR2 LQKENI. CDR3 length equals 16 residues. The V gene end was trimmed by 3 bases and the J gene end by 1 base; junction bases not matched to a gene: 5. The CDR3 sequence is CASSPLASGNTGELFF. The CDR3 DNA is TGTGCCAGCTCACCCTTGGCTAGCGGGAACACCGGGGAGCTGTTTTTT. Based on the CDR3 plus reference TRBV18 and TRBJ2-2, the full variable domain is NAGVMQNPRHLVRRRGQEARLRCSPMKGHSHVYWYRQLPEEGLKFMVYLQKENIIDESGMPKERFSAEFPKEGPSILRIQQVVRGDSAAYFCASSPLASGNTGELFFGEGSRLTVL.

The table lists this clone with many counts. The chain links TRBV4-2 to TRBJ2-1; D remains ambiguous. Trimming removed 1 base from V and 7 bases from J, with 5 bases in between. The germline V gene has CDR1 LGHNA and CDR2 YNFKEQ. This CDR3 is built from 12 residues. CDR3 DNA: TGTGCCAGCAGCCAAGGTGAGAATGAGCAGTTCTTC. Protein: CASSQGENEQFF.

As regards this clone: Other DNA sequences within the sample encode an identical CDR3. This rearrangement joins TRBV19 to TRBJ1-2, with D unresolved. The V and J ends lost 2 bases and 2 bases respectively, with 6 bases between them. CDR3 length: 13 residues. Per germline, CDR1 LNHDA and CDR2 SQIVND (reference sequence). The CDR3 sequence is CASSISDNYGYTF. The CDR3 nucleotides are TGTGCCAGTAGTATATCCGACAACTATGGCTACACCTTC.

CDR3 sequence reads: CASKIPGQGARTGELFF. DNA of the CDR3: TGTGCCAGCAAGATACCGGGACAGGGGGCACGGACCGGGGAGCTGTTTTTT. The rearrangement joins TRBV28 to TRBJ2-2, with 12 bases matching TRBD1. The CDR3 is 17 residues long. Losses at the gene ends were 7 bases for V and 5 bases for J; bases not matched to a gene: 11. Germline-derived CDR1 and CDR2 are MDHEN and SYDVKM.

A note on this clone: A read error may be the cause here, since a much bigger clone is one base away. This chain's CDR3 is CASSLGVTGELFF. For the CDR3, the DNA is TGTGCCAGCAGCTTGGGGGTCACCGGGGAGCTGTTTTTT. This chain connects TRBV5-4 to TRBJ2-2; D uncertain. The CDR3 has 13 amino acids. Trimming pared 0 bases from V and 4 bases from J, leaving 4 bases between. CDR1 is SGHNT and CDR2 is YYREEE in the germline V gene (reference sequence).

The J gene is TRBJ2-3, the V gene TRBV27, with D maybe TRBD1 (5 bases). This CDR3 region has 15 residues. The germline gives CDR1 MNHEY, CDR2 SMNVEV (reference sequence). The V end was cut by 6 bases, the J end by 0 bases, with 13 bases between. Here the CDR3 reads CASRQRQISTDTQYF. DNA for the CDR3: TGTGCCAGCAGACAGCGACAGATTAGCACAGATACGCAGTATTTT.

The chain joins TRBV19 to TRBJ2-5, with 7 bases matching TRBD2. CDR1 and CDR2 (germline): LNHDA, SQIVND (reference sequence). CDR3 length: 13 residues. Trimming took 6 bases from V and 4 from J; bases not matched to a gene: 5. CDR3 protein: CASRSSGLETQYF. The CDR3 nucleotides are TGTGCCAGTAGGTCTAGCGGACTAGAGACCCAGTACTTC.

CDR3 DNA: TGTGCCAGCAGCTTAGTACCTATGAATGAGCAGTTCTTC. Amino acids: CASSLVPMNEQFF. This chain joins TRBV11-2 and TRBJ2-1; D gene ambiguous. Germline loops: CDR1 SGHAT, CDR2 FQNNGV. The CDR3 length is 13 residues. Trimming took 1 base from V and 7 from J, leaving 8 bases between them.